This TCR beta chain was captured by sequencing in a study of cytomegalovirus exposure and HLA in healthy donors. Amplification used 60 Vbeta primers and 13 Jbeta primers. Some clones are missing from TCRdb's copy, which holds only in-frame ones; the method was immunoSEQ multiplex PCR. The sample contains tens of thousands of clones, roughly 74% of which appear only once. Study-level results: Cytomegalovirus status was reportedly diagnosed by the classifier with high sensitivity and specificity. Later analysis demonstrated an association between a missense DCLRE1C variant and TCR beta V- and J-gene trimming. Rates of TCR association differed by HLA locus in a later analysis, with DRB1 highest and HLA-C lowest.

Germline CDR1 and CDR2: LNHNV and YYDKDF (reference sequence). V was pared by 4 bases and J by 2 bases, with 5 bases of the junction left unmatched. The CDR3 loop spans 15 amino acids. This clone was detected only once. Its specificity is unknown. This chain uses TRBV15 with TRBJ2-7, with 10 nucleotides matching TRBD1. The clonotype was recovered from a man aged 40-55 years in good health and CMV-seronegative. Sequencing was done on a sample of PBMCs. CDR3 sequence (DNA): TGTGCCACCAGCATCGGGACAGGGGCGCCCTACGAGCAGTACTTC. It translates to CATSIGTGAPYEQYF.